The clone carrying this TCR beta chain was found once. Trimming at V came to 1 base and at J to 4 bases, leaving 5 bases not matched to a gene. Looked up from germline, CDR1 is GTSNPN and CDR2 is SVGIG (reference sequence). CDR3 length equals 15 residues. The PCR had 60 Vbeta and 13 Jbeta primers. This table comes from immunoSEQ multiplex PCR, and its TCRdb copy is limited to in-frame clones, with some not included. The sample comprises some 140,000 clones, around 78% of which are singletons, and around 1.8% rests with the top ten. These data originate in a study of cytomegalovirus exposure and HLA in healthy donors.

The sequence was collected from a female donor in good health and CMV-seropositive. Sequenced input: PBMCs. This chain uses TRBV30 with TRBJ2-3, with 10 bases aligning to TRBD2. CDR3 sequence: CAWSGTSGVSDTQYF. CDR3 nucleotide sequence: TGTGCCTGGAGTGGAACTAGCGGGGTTTCAGATACGCAGTATTTT.